These 10 T cell receptor beta chains were all obtained from the same sample, sequenced in a study of cytomegalovirus exposure and HLA in healthy donors (dated by TCRdb to about 2017). The library was obtained by the immunoSEQ multiplex PCR assay. For the multiplex PCR, a mixture combining 60 forward primers for TCR Vbeta segments and 13 reverse primers for TCR Jbeta segments was used. The immuneACCESS repertoire file appears here via TCRdb, limited to in-frame rearrangements. These files lack a portion of the clones; in checked studies, under half of the deficit traces to unresolved V genes, and the cause of the others is not known. The sample table lists 200,000 to 300,000 clones, 80% to 90% of them with a count of one. The top ten hold 0.2% to 0.25% of the sample. Sequencing input: PBMCs. The receptors shown here come from a girl aged 2 to 10 in good health and CMV-seronegative.

The chain recombines TRBV30 with TRBJ2-1; D is possibly TRBD2 (6 bases). CDR1 and CDR2 (germline): GTSNPN, SVGIG (reference sequence). With 2 bases removed from V and 5 bases from J, the gap between germline ends came to 13 bases. The CDR3 runs 14 residues. The CDR3 bases are TGTGCCTGGAGTCGATACGGGAGCGACAATGAGCAGTTCTTC. Translation gives CAWSRYGSDNEQFF.

This sequence joins TRBV10-2 and TRBJ1-5; 7 bases agree with TRBD1. The length of the CDR3 is 13 residues. Germline trimming cut 4 bases from V and 7 bases from J; bases unmatched to any gene: 4. CDR1 WSHSY and CDR2 SAAADI come from the germline V gene. The CDR3 DNA follows: TGCGCCAGCAGTGCCTCAGGGGGACAGCCCCAGCATTTT. This sequence encodes CASSASGGQPQHF.

This rearrangement joins TRBV27 to TRBJ2-3, with 11 bases lining up with TRBD2. Germline CDR1 is MNHEY and CDR2 is SMNVEV (reference sequence). After removal of 5 bases from V and 1 base from J, the junction contained 5 bases not matched to a gene. CDR3 length: 16 residues. CDR3: CASSQTSGMGTDTQYF. The CDR3 DNA sequence: TGTGCCAGCAGTCAGACTAGCGGGATGGGCACAGATACGCAGTATTTT.

This chain joins TRBV9 and TRBJ1-4, with 8 bases identical to TRBD1. With 4 bases clipped from V and 0 bases from J, the junction kept 8 bases outside the gene matches. The germline CDR1 and CDR2 sequences are SGDLS and YYNGEE. This CDR3 contains 17 residues. The CDR3 bases are TGTGCCAGCAGCCCGTGGACAGGGAGAGCAACTAATGAAAAACTGTTTTTT. It translates to CASSPWTGRATNEKLFF.

Note on this clone: One junction end disagrees with the germline gene, perhaps due to a read error. The V and J genes are TRBV7-9 and TRBJ1-2; D remains ambiguous. The CDR3 has 12 residues. Looked up from germline, CDR1 is SEHNR and CDR2 is FQNEAQ (reference sequence). The CDR3 protein is CSSSLGADGYTF. The CDR3 nucleotides are TGTTCCAGCAGCTTAGGAGCCGATGGCTACACCTTC.

The chain combines TRBV6-1 with TRBJ2-7, with TRBD2 identical over 10 bases. The trim removed 3 bases at V and 2 bases at J, leaving 4 bases unmatched. The CDR3 has 15 residues. The germline V gene has CDR1 MNHNS and CDR2 SASEGT. The CDR3 is CASSENSGGAYEQYF. For the CDR3, the DNA is TGTGCCAGCAGTGAGAACAGCGGGGGGGCCTACGAGCAGTACTTC.

The chain uses TRBV5-1 and TRBJ2-7; D unresolved. This CDR3 comprises 13 residues. CDR1 and CDR2 from the germline V gene are SGHRS and YFSETQ. V lost 1 base and J lost 2, with 7 bases in between. The CDR3 loop reads CASSLIDTYEQYF. The DNA of the CDR3 is TGCGCCAGCAGCTTGATAGACACCTACGAGCAGTACTTC.

CDR3 residues: CASSIIGEGSTDTQYF. The DNA of the CDR3 is TGTGCCAGTAGTATTATTGGTGAGGGCAGCACAGATACGCAGTATTTT. The gene calls are TRBV19 and TRBJ2-3, with D maybe TRBD2 (5 bases). The CDR3 totals 16 residues. Germline V lookup: CDR1 LNHDA, CDR2 SQIVND (reference sequence). Trimming shortened V by 3 bases and J by 0 bases, and 13 bases separated the two germline ends.

This chain connects TRBV5-1 to TRBJ1-2; 8 bases map to TRBD1. V lost 5 bases, J lost 0 bases, and 3 bases stayed unmatched. Germline CDR1 and CDR2: SGHRS and YFSETQ. This CDR3 region has 14 residues. CDR3 sequence: CASRTGETNYGYTF. The DNA for the CDR3 is TGCGCCAGCAGGACAGGGGAGACTAACTATGGCTACACCTTC.

This chain connects TRBV11-2 to TRBJ2-7, with 8 bases fitting TRBD2. The germline V gene encodes CDR1 SGHAT and CDR2 FQNNGV. CDR3 length equals 17 residues. Unmatched junction bases numbered 12, after V lost 1 base and J lost 4 bases. The CDR3 protein is CASSLGGPSGRLYEQYF. The CDR3 nucleotides are TGTGCCAGCAGCTTAGGGGGGCCTAGCGGGCGTCTTTACGAGCAGTACTTC. Looking up the rest from reference TRBV11-2 and TRBJ2-7 gives the full variable domain: EAGVAQSPRYKIIEKRQSVAFWCNPISGHATLYWYQQILGQGPKLLIQFQNNGVVDDSQLPKDRFSAERLKGVDSTLKIQPAKLEDSAVYLCASSLGGPSGRLYEQYFGPGTRLTVT.